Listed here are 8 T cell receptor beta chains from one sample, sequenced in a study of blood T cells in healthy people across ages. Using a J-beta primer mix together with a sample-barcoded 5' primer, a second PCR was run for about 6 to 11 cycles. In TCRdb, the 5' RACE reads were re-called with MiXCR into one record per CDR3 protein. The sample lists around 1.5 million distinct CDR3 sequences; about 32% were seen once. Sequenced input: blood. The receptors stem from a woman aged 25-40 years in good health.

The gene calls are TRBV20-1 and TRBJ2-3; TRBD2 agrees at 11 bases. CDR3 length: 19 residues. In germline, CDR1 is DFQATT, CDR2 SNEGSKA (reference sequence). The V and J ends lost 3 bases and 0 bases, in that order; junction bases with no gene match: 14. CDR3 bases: TGCAGTGCTAGTGGGACTAGCGGTACCCCCCAGTCAAGCACAGATACGCAGTATTTT. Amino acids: CSASGTSGTPQSSTDTQYF.

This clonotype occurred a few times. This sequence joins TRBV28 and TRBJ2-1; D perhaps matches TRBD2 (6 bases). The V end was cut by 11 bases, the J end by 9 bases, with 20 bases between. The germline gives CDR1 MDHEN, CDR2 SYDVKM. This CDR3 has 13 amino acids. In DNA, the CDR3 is TGTGCCGCAGATGGCGGGGAATGGGGTGAGCAGTTCTTC. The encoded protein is CAADGGEWGEQFF.

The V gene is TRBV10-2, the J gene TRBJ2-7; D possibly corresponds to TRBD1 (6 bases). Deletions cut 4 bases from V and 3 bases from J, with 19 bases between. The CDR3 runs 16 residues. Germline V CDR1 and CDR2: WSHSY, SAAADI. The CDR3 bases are TGCGCCAGCAGTGGCGGGCCTCTCGGGACAAACTACGAGCAGTACTTC. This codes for CASSGGPLGTNYEQYF.

The CDR3 nucleotides are TGTGCCAGCAGTTTGGAGGGACTAGCGGGAGGGCCGAGGTCTACAGATACGCAGTATTTT. It translates to CASSLEGLAGGPRSTDTQYF. This rearrangement joins TRBV28 to TRBJ2-3; the match to TRBD2 covers 16 bases. Per the germline V gene, CDR1 is MDHEN and CDR2 is SYDVKM. J was trimmed by 3 bases and V by 3 bases; bases with no gene match: 12. The CDR3 length is 20 residues.

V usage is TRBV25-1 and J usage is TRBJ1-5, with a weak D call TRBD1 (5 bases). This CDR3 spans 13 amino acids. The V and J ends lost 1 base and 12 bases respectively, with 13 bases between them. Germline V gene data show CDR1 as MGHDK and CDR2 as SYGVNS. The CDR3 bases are TGTGCCAGCAGTGAATTCGGGGCGAATCTCCAGCATTTT. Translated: CASSEFGANLQHF.

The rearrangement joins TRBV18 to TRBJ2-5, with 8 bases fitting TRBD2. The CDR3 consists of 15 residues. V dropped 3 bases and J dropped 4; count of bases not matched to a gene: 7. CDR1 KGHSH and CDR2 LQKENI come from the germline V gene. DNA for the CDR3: TGTGCCAGCTCACCGACTAGCGCGATAGGAGAGACCCAGTACTTC. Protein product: CASSPTSAIGETQYF.

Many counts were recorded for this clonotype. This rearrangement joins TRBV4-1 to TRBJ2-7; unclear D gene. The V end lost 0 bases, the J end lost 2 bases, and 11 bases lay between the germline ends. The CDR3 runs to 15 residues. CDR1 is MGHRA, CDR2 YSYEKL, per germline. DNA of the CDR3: TGCGCCAGCAGCCAAGAAGCTCTACATGCCTACGAGCAGTACTTC. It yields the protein CASSQEALHAYEQYF.

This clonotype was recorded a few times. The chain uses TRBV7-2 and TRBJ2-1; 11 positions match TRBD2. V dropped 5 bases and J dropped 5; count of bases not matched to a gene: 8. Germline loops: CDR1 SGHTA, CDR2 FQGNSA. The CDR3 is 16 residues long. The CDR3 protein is CASSQGLAVADNEQFF. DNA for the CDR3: TGTGCCAGCAGCCAGGGACTAGCGGTGGCTGACAATGAGCAGTTCTTC.